This paragraph reports one T cell receptor (beta chain). All available leukocytes, rather than a set cell count, yielded the blood DNA. Germline loops: CDR1 MDHEN, CDR2 SYDVKM. The CDR3 length is 12 residues. The V end lost 6 bases, the J end lost 8 bases, and 11 bases lay between the germline ends. Here immunoSEQ multiplex PCR was the method, and the copy in TCRdb shows in-frame clones only, minus some. Of some 46,000 clones in the sample, approximately 95% are singletons; the top ten hold about 0.16%. The data derive from a study of human thymus T cells. This TCR was sampled from a girl less than two years old with a congenital heart defect but otherwise immunologically healthy. Sequencing input: blood. The chain uses TRBV28 and TRBJ2-4, with D tentatively TRBD1 or TRBD2 (6 bases each). The CDR3 DNA sequence: TGTGCCAGCAGGACAGGAGGGGACATTCAGTACTTC. Amino acid sequence: CASRTGGDIQYF.